The 13 T cell receptor beta chains below come from one sample, sequenced in a study of cytotoxic CD8 clonotypes in ibrutinib-treated CLL. Data came from immunoSEQ multiplex PCR; TCRdb stores just in-frame clones and leaves some out. Of about 130,000 clones listed, approximately 85% are singletons. Specimen: PBMCs, collected after 24 months of ibrutinib treatment. These receptors were taken from a human donor with chronic lymphocytic leukemia.

The rearrangement links TRBV19 to TRBJ1-6, with a weak D call TRBD1 (5 bases). The CDR3 consists of 16 residues. Germline V gene data show CDR1 as LNHDA and CDR2 as SQIVND (reference sequence). V was clipped by 5 bases and J by 4 bases, with 15 bases between them. Written as DNA, the CDR3 is TGTGCCAGTAGTCCCCGGGGACTTTCGTATAATTCACCCCTCCACTTT. It translates to CASSPRGLSYNSPLHF. Drawing the rest from reference TRBV19 and TRBJ1-6, the complete variable domain is DGGITQSPKYLFRKEGQNVTLSCEQNLNHDAMYWYRQDPGQGLRLIYYSQIVNDFQKGDIAEGYSVSREKKESFPLTVTSAQKNPTAFYLCASSPRGLSYNSPLHFGNGTRLTVT.

The genes are TRBV5-1 and TRBJ2-1; D call uncertain. In germline, CDR1 is SGHRS, CDR2 YFSETQ. The V gene lost 0 bases and the J gene lost 9 bases, with 7 bases spanning the gap. This CDR3 is built from 12 residues. The CDR3 bases are TGCGCCAGCAGCTTGGTTGGTATTGAGCAGTTCTTC. It yields the protein CASSLVGIEQFF.

The chain uses TRBV11-2 and TRBJ2-2; D is uncertain. The CDR3 length is 13 residues. V was pared by 2 bases and J by 6 bases, with 7 bases between. The germline V gene has CDR1 SGHAT and CDR2 FQNNGV. This CDR3 is CASSLSDPGELFF. As DNA, the CDR3 is TGTGCCAGCAGCTTATCTGACCCCGGGGAGCTGTTTTTT.

The V call is TRBV5-1, the J call TRBJ2-5, with 7 bases matching TRBD2. Trimming cost V 6 bases and J 4 bases; bases outside gene matches: 9. Germline CDR1 and CDR2: SGHRS and YFSETQ. The CDR3 is 14 amino acids. CDR3 DNA: TGCGCCAGCAAAGACACCGGGGGGTTAGAGACCCAGTACTTC. Translated, it gives CASKDTGGLETQYF.

This clone was seen only once. The chain is built from TRBV28 and TRBJ2-2, with D tentatively TRBD2 (5 bases). Germline CDR1 and CDR2: MDHEN and SYDVKM. The CDR3 extends over 15 amino acids. V was shortened by 3 bases and J by 5 bases, with 13 bases between the two germline ends. The CDR3 coding sequence is TGTGCCAGCAGTTTCCGCCGACCGGGGACCGGGGAGCTGTTTTTT. It codes for CASSFRRPGTGELFF.

V gene TRBV7-9 combines with J gene TRBJ1-1; a weak D match, TRBD1 (6 bases). The CDR3 runs 14 residues. Germline CDR1 SEHNR, CDR2 FQNEAQ (reference sequence). Trimming removed 5 bases at V and 2 bases at J, with 12 bases between. Written as DNA, the CDR3 is TGTGCCAGCAGCCTAACAGGGACCAACACTGAAGCTTTCTTT. Translating gives CASSLTGTNTEAFF.

This rearrangement joins TRBV30 to TRBJ1-4; D perhaps matches TRBD1 (6 bases). In germline, CDR1 is GTSNPN, CDR2 SVGIG (reference sequence). V was cut by 5 bases and J by 4 bases, with 17 bases left in between. The CDR3 runs to 15 residues. The chain's CDR3 is CAWLGLSGDNEKLFF. The CDR3 DNA reads as TGTGCCTGGCTGGGTCTGTCAGGGGATAATGAAAAACTGTTTTTT.

This chain links TRBV19 with TRBJ2-7; TRBD1 aligns across 11 bases. Trimming at V came to 5 bases and at J to 1 base, leaving 4 bases not matched to a gene. This CDR3 region has 15 residues. Germline V gives CDR1 LNHDA, CDR2 SQIVND (reference sequence). CDR3 sequence: CASSLWDRGSYEQYF. Here the CDR3 DNA reads TGTGCCAGTAGTTTATGGGACAGGGGGTCCTACGAGCAGTACTTC.

The chain uses TRBV2 and TRBJ2-7; TRBD1 matches at 8 bases. V dropped 4 bases and J dropped 3; count of bases not matched to a gene: 8. The CDR3 has 15 residues. Germline V CDR1 and CDR2: SNHLY, FYNNEI. CDR3 amino acids: CASSGQGLVNYEQYF. The CDR3 DNA reads TGTGCCAGCAGTGGACAGGGGCTGGTGAACTACGAGCAGTACTTC.

The chain is built from TRBV7-2 and TRBJ2-3; D may be TRBD1 (5 bases). Germline loops: CDR1 SGHTA, CDR2 FQGNSA. V lost 3 bases, J lost 1 base, and 8 bases lay in between. The CDR3 length is 14 residues. The DNA of the CDR3 is TGTGCCAGCAGCTTGTGGGGCGGCACAGATACGCAGTATTTT. Encoded protein: CASSLWGGTDTQYF.

A few counts support this clone. The gene calls are TRBV6-1 and TRBJ1-4; 9 nucleotides agree with TRBD1. Germline V lookup: CDR1 MNHNS, CDR2 SASEGT. Trimming cost V 4 bases and J 10 bases; bases outside gene matches: 7. The CDR3 is 14 residues long. CDR3 coding DNA: TGTGCCAGCAGTGGACCGGGACAGGGCGTAAAACTGTTTTTT. Protein: CASSGPGQGVKLFF.

In its sample, this clone was seen once. The chain employs TRBV10-3 and TRBJ2-2; the match to TRBD1 covers 7 bases. With V trimmed by 5 bases and J by 8 bases, 14 bases remained unmatched. CDR1 is ENHRY and CDR2 is SYGVKD in the germline V gene. The CDR3 contains 16 residues. The CDR3 loop is CAISLAQTGNGGELFF. The DNA of the CDR3 is TGTGCCATCAGTCTTGCCCAGACAGGGAATGGGGGGGAGCTGTTTTTT.

The rearrangement uses TRBV19 and TRBJ2-2; no reliable D call. Trimming shortened V by 5 bases and J by 2 bases, and 9 bases separated the two germline ends. Germline-derived CDR1 and CDR2 are LNHDA and SQIVND (reference sequence). The CDR3 runs to 14 residues. The CDR3, as DNA: TGTGCCAGTAGTGTGCAGTACAACACCGGGGAGCTGTTTTTT. It specifies CASSVQYNTGELFF.